Detailed here is one T cell receptor (beta chain). What it binds is unknown. Every bulk PBMC sample received the same 350 ng of DNA. Some clones are missing from TCRdb's copy, which holds only in-frame ones; the method was immunoSEQ multiplex PCR. The sample holds about 11,000 clones; over 80% are singletons and the top ten take 6.9%. The record originates from a study of blood T cell dynamics during melanoma immunotherapy. Study-level results: Whether repertoire-driving clones were melanoma-specific could not be determined. PBMC repertoires of eventual disease-control patients split at W3 into clonality or diversity gains.

Time point specified: week 3, after first cycle of checkpoint inhibitor. From germline, CDR1 is LNHDA and CDR2 SQIVND (reference sequence). Germline trimming cut 7 bases from V and 7 bases from J; bases unmatched to any gene: 10. This CDR3 spans 15 amino acids. Sequenced here: blood, sampled from a patient treated with checkpoint blockade. The chain couples TRBV19 to TRBJ1-3; 10 positions match TRBD1. This TCR derives from a human donor with melanoma. CDR3 sequence: CASTPRTGGGNTIYF. DNA for the CDR3: TGTGCCAGTACCCCCCGGACAGGGGGTGGCAACACCATATATTTT.